What follows are 17 T cell receptor beta chains derived from one specimen sequenced in a study of shared clonotypes between healthy human individuals. Libraries were prepared by immunoSEQ multiplex PCR; TCRdb keeps only in-frame clonotypes and omits some of them. The table lists around 510,000 clones, around 95% of them singletons, with about 0.067% in the top ten. The specimen sequenced was naive CD4+ T cells sorted from blood. This sample's subset: CD45RA+ positively selected. These receptors were taken from a young woman in good health.

The chain couples TRBV5-1 to TRBJ1-1; perhaps TRBD1 as D (5 bases). This CDR3 has 14 amino acids. Germline CDR1 is SGHRS and CDR2 is YFSETQ. The V gene lost 4 bases and the J gene lost 3 bases, with 13 bases spanning the gap. The CDR3 is CASSPGGADTEAFF. Written as DNA, the CDR3 is TGCGCCAGCAGCCCGGGTGGGGCCGACACTGAAGCTTTCTTT.

The chain carries TRBV6-5 and TRBJ2-2; perhaps TRBD1 as D (6 bases). V lost 4 bases, J lost 0 bases, and 9 bases lay in between. CDR3 length: 15 amino acids. CDR1 and CDR2 from the germline V gene are MNHEY and SVGAGI. In nucleotides, the CDR3 is TGTGCCAGCAGTTTATACAGGGCGAACACCGGGGAGCTGTTTTTT. Its protein is CASSLYRANTGELFF.

The table lists this clone with a count of one. The chain carries TRBV28 and TRBJ1-1; D gene uncertain. This CDR3 comprises 15 residues. V was cut by 2 bases and J by 3 bases, with 13 bases left in between. Germline V gene sequence: CDR1 MDHEN, CDR2 SYDVKM. The CDR3 spells CASSLQRTYYTEAFF. CDR3 in DNA: TGTGCCAGCAGTTTACAACGGACGTATTACACTGAAGCTTTCTTT. Combining the CDR3 with reference TRBV28 and TRBJ1-1 gives the whole variable domain DVKVTQSSRYLVKRTGEKVFLECVQDMDHENMFWYRQDPGLGLRLIYFSYDVKMKEKGDIPEGYSVSREKKERFSLILESASTNQTSMYLCASSLQRTYYTEAFFGQGTRLTVV.

The V call is TRBV6-5, the J call TRBJ1-5; D remains ambiguous. The CDR3 is 14 amino acids. V was trimmed by 0 bases and J by 8 bases, leaving 11 bases between them. The germline V gene has CDR1 MNHEY and CDR2 SVGAGI. The CDR3 nucleotides are TGTGCCAGCAGTTACTCGAGGGATCGGGAGCCCCAGCATTTT. Translation gives CASSYSRDREPQHF.

This chain connects TRBV5-1 to TRBJ1-1; D is ambiguous. V dropped 5 bases and J dropped 0 bases, with 8 bases sitting between them. The CDR3 is made up of 13 amino acids. Germline V gives CDR1 SGHRS, CDR2 YFSETQ. The DNA for the CDR3 is TGCGCCAGCAGTACCGGGATGAACACTGAAGCTTTCTTT. It yields the protein CASSTGMNTEAFF.

The chain couples TRBV6-1 to TRBJ2-7; D uncertain. V was cut by 5 bases and J by 0 bases, with 8 bases left in between. Germline CDR1 and CDR2: MNHNS and SASEGT. The CDR3 is made up of 13 amino acids. The CDR3 is CASSRTDSYEQYF. CDR3 nucleotide sequence: TGTGCCAGCAGTCGGACGGACTCCTACGAGCAGTACTTC.

The V call is TRBV27, the J call TRBJ2-3; D unclear. Per the germline V gene, CDR1 is MNHEY and CDR2 is SMNVEV (reference sequence). This CDR3 spans 13 amino acids. The V end lost 6 bases, the J end lost 4 bases, and 11 bases lay between the germline ends. CDR3 DNA sequence: TGTGCCAGCAGCCGGTTCGAGGCAGATACGCAGTATTTT. This sequence encodes CASSRFEADTQYF.

This chain connects TRBV5-8 to TRBJ1-2, with D unclear. Germline V gene data show CDR1 as SGHTS and CDR2 as YDEGEE. V was cut by 0 bases and J by 3 bases, with 6 bases left in between. The CDR3 spans 13 residues. CDR3 in amino acids: CASSLAGYYGYTF. In DNA form, the CDR3 reads TGTGCCAGCAGCTTGGCTGGGTACTATGGCTACACCTTC.

V gene TRBV18 combines with J gene TRBJ1-1; the D is unclear. The V end was cut by 5 bases, the J end by 8 bases, with 15 bases between. Looked up from germline, CDR1 is KGHSH and CDR2 is LQKENI. The CDR3 runs to 13 residues. The CDR3 spells CASSTTPRTEAFF. As DNA, the CDR3 is TGTGCCAGCTCAACGACACCTCGCACGGAAGCTTTCTTT.

Here the CDR3 reads CASSSTTEGDSPLHF. In DNA form, the CDR3 reads TGTGCCAGCAGTTCGACCACCGAGGGAGATTCACCCCTCCACTTT. This sequence joins TRBV6-6 and TRBJ1-6; no clear D gene. The V end lost 4 bases, the J end lost 8 bases, and 15 bases lay between the germline ends. The CDR3 loop spans 15 amino acids. Germline CDR1 MNHNY, CDR2 SVGAGI (reference sequence).

The chain carries TRBV28 and TRBJ2-7; TRBD1 agrees at 9 bases. The CDR3 sequence is 17 residues long. J gave up 3 bases and V 2 bases, and 11 bases lay outside the gene matches. Germline V gene data show CDR1 as MDHEN and CDR2 as SYDVKM. CDR3 protein: CASSLAGQGGLVYEQYF. DNA for the CDR3: TGTGCCAGCAGTTTAGCGGGACAGGGAGGATTAGTCTACGAGCAGTACTTC.

This clone was detected once. The V gene is TRBV28, the J gene TRBJ2-1; weak D call: TRBD2 (6 bases). CDR1 is MDHEN and CDR2 is SYDVKM in the germline V gene. This CDR3 comprises 12 residues. V was shortened by 4 bases and J by 9 bases, with 10 bases between the two germline ends. The CDR3 nucleotides are TGTGCCAGCAGTTCGCTAGCGAGTGAGCAGTTCTTC. Its protein product is CASSSLASEQFF.

The chain recombines TRBV2 with TRBJ2-1; no firm D call. Trimming pared 5 bases from V and 4 bases from J, leaving 3 bases between. The CDR3 consists of 11 residues. The germline gives CDR1 SNHLY, CDR2 FYNNEI. The CDR3 sequence is CASSRYNEQFF. CDR3 in DNA: TGTGCCAGCAGTAGATACAATGAGCAGTTCTTC.

The chain uses TRBV9 and TRBJ2-7; TRBD1 is a possible D gene (5 bases). CDR3 size: 14 residues. V was cut by 1 base and J by 4 bases, with 12 bases left in between. In germline, CDR1 is SGDLS, CDR2 YYNGEE. DNA for the CDR3: TGTGCCAGCAGCGTACTGGACACCGTTTACGAGCAGTACTTC. It translates to CASSVLDTVYEQYF. Supplemented by reference TRBV9 and TRBJ2-7, the full variable domain reads DSGVTQTPKHLITATGQRVTLRCSPRSGDLSVYWYQQSLDQGLQFLIQYYNGEERAKGNILERFSAQQFPDLHSELNLSSLELGDSALYFCASSVLDTVYEQYFGPGTRLTVT.

The chain employs TRBV6-1 and TRBJ2-7; 7 positions match TRBD1. The V and J ends lost 7 bases and 2 bases, in that order; junction bases with no gene match: 8. Germline CDR1 reads MNHNS; CDR2 reads SASEGT. This CDR3 comprises 14 residues. The chain's CDR3 is CASNLQGSPYEQYF. CDR3 nucleotide sequence: TGTGCCAGCAATTTACAGGGGTCACCCTACGAGCAGTACTTC.

The chain uses TRBV27 and TRBJ1-5; weak D call: TRBD1 (5 bases). The V gene lost 6 bases and the J gene lost 7 bases, with 13 bases spanning the gap. The germline gives CDR1 MNHEY, CDR2 SMNVEV (reference sequence). The CDR3 runs to 13 residues. CDR3 protein: CASSFQGGQPQHF. DNA for the CDR3: TGTGCCAGCAGCTTTCAGGGAGGCCAGCCCCAGCATTTT.

The chain recombines TRBV10-2 with TRBJ2-7; TRBD1 aligns across 12 bases. The germline V gene has CDR1 WSHSY and CDR2 SAAADI. There are 15 residues in the CDR3. V lost 10 bases, J lost 7 bases, and 14 bases stayed unmatched. Here the CDR3 reads CATDRDRGRSGEQYF. CDR3 bases: TGCGCCACCGACCGGGACAGGGGGCGGTCTGGTGAGCAGTACTTC.